The next 17 T cell receptor beta chains were all read from a single sample in a study of PD-L1 blockade in urothelial cancer. The sample's time point: pretreatment peripheral blood. Sequencing used immunoSEQ multiplex PCR; TCRdb keeps in-frame clones, though not all of them. Among tens of thousands of clones listed, nearly 85% were seen once. This specimen consisted of PBMCs, obtained around atezolizumab (anti-PD-L1) treatment. The receptors were sampled from a man between 60 and 75 years old with urothelial cancer.

The chain's CDR3 is CASSSSRTGLYGYTF. Here the CDR3 DNA reads TGTGCCAGCAGCTCAAGCAGGACAGGGCTCTATGGCTACACCTTC. This chain connects TRBV7-9 to TRBJ1-2; 8 bases line up with TRBD1. V dropped 4 bases and J dropped 4; count of bases not matched to a gene: 8. Germline assignment: CDR1 SEHNR and CDR2 FQNEAQ (reference sequence). This CDR3 has 15 amino acids.

The chain couples TRBV5-1 to TRBJ2-7; a weak D match, TRBD1 (5 bases). The CDR3 covers 13 residues. CDR1 and CDR2 (germline): SGHRS, YFSETQ. V was pared by 2 bases and J by 0 bases, with 6 bases between. This chain's CDR3 is CASSFQGSYEQYF. The DNA for the CDR3 is TGCGCCAGCAGCTTTCAGGGCTCCTACGAGCAGTACTTC.

This clone has only one observation. The chain employs TRBV28 and TRBJ1-2; no firm D call. CDR3 size: 13 residues. The V end was cut by 2 bases, the J end by 2 bases, with 6 bases between. Looked up from germline, CDR1 is MDHEN and CDR2 is SYDVKM. CDR3 sequence: CASSLDGNYGYTF. The CDR3 coding sequence is TGTGCCAGCAGTTTAGACGGGAACTATGGCTACACCTTC.

This rearrangement joins TRBV6-5 to TRBJ1-2; D unclear. This CDR3 spans 13 amino acids. Trimming shortened V by 5 bases and J by 3 bases, and 10 bases separated the two germline ends. Per the germline V gene, CDR1 is MNHEY and CDR2 is SVGAGI. The CDR3 nucleotides are TGTGCCAGCAGTCCGAGAGCCTACTATGGCTACACCTTC. This encodes CASSPRAYYGYTF.

The chain uses TRBV7-9 and TRBJ2-3, with 7 positions matching TRBD1. The CDR3 totals 12 residues. Germline CDR1 SEHNR, CDR2 FQNEAQ (reference sequence). The ends lost 0 bases at V and 15 bases at J; junction bases unmatched: 6. The CDR3 sequence is CASSLAGTVDYF. The CDR3 nucleotides are TGTGCCAGCAGCTTAGCCGGGACAGTGGATTATTTT.

This clone has just a few counts. This chain joins TRBV19 and TRBJ2-3, with 7 nucleotides matching TRBD1. V dropped 6 bases and J dropped 3; count of bases not matched to a gene: 9. The CDR3 is 15 residues long. Germline assignment: CDR1 LNHDA and CDR2 SQIVND (reference sequence). CDR3 nucleotide sequence: TGTGCCAGTAGACAACCGGGACAGATTACAGATACGCAGTATTTT. This encodes CASRQPGQITDTQYF.

The chain couples TRBV4-3 to TRBJ2-7; 13 bases map to TRBD2. This CDR3 has 14 residues. Losses at the gene ends were 4 bases for V and 4 bases for J; bases not matched to a gene: 1. CDR1 is LGHNA, CDR2 YSLEER, per germline. The CDR3 DNA is TGCGCCAGCAGCCGGACTAGCGGGAGTTACGAGCAGTACTTC. Translating gives CASSRTSGSYEQYF.

V gene TRBV27 combines with J gene TRBJ2-7; TRBD2 is a possible D gene (5 bases). The CDR3 length is 15 residues. Per germline, CDR1 MNHEY and CDR2 SMNVEV (reference sequence). V lost 0 bases and J 3 bases, leaving 12 bases between the germline ends. CDR3 sequence reads: CASSLSNRGFYEQYF. The CDR3 DNA is TGTGCCAGCAGTTTATCGAATAGAGGGTTCTACGAGCAGTACTTC.

J is TRBJ2-1 and V is TRBV27; D might be TRBD2 (6 bases). CDR3 length: 14 amino acids. The V and J ends lost 4 bases and 4 bases respectively, with 11 bases between them. Germline V gene sequence: CDR1 MNHEY, CDR2 SMNVEV (reference sequence). In nucleotides, the CDR3 is TGTGCCAGCAGTTCCCGGACTACGTACAATGAGCAGTTCTTC. It is translated as CASSSRTTYNEQFF.

The rearrangement joins TRBV29-1 to TRBJ1-1, with 8 bases matching TRBD1. This CDR3 comprises 16 residues. Germline trimming cut 4 bases from V and 1 base from J; bases unmatched to any gene: 11. Germline V gene data show CDR1 as SQVTM and CDR2 as ANQGSEA. CDR3: CSVAVFQGAGNTEAFF. The CDR3 nucleotides are TGCAGCGTTGCGGTTTTTCAGGGGGCTGGGAACACTGAAGCTTTCTTT.

The chain has TRBV6-6 and TRBJ2-2; D not certain. Germline lookup yields CDR1 MNHNY and CDR2 SVGAGI (reference sequence). V was cut by 4 bases and J by 7 bases, with 7 bases left in between. This CDR3 region has 12 residues. The CDR3 loop is CASSSEVGELFF. CDR3 nucleotide sequence: TGTGCCAGCAGTTCCGAGGTCGGGGAGCTGTTTTTT.

V is TRBV7-3 and J is TRBJ2-1, with 8 bases lining up with TRBD2. Germline CDR1 SGHTA, CDR2 FQGTGA. The V and J ends lost 1 base and 6 bases, in that order; junction bases with no gene match: 2. The CDR3 is 14 amino acids. The CDR3 region has the DNA TGTGCCAGCAGCTTAAACCTAGCGGGCAATGAGCAGTTCTTC. Translating it yields CASSLNLAGNEQFF.

This clone occurred once. The chain joins TRBV27 to TRBJ1-1; a possible D gene is TRBD1 (6 bases). CDR3 length equals 16 residues. V lost 5 bases to trimming and J lost 0 bases, with 16 bases between them. Germline loops: CDR1 MNHEY, CDR2 SMNVEV (reference sequence). The CDR3 spells CASSPRGGEVNTEAFF. The CDR3 DNA is TGTGCCAGCAGTCCGCGGGGGGGCGAGGTGAACACTGAAGCTTTCTTT.

The chain is built from TRBV18 and TRBJ1-1; TRBD1 aligns across 8 bases. The CDR3 has 16 residues. The ends lost 1 base at V and 5 bases at J; junction bases unmatched: 9. Per the germline V gene, CDR1 is KGHSH and CDR2 is LQKENI. The DNA for the CDR3 is TGTGCCAGCTCACCACTCAGGGGGCTGGGTGGGACTGAAGCTTTCTTT. This gives the protein CASSPLRGLGGTEAFF.

The chain employs TRBV6-5 and TRBJ1-2; D gene ambiguous. With 2 bases removed from V and 7 bases from J, the gap between germline ends came to 8 bases. There are 12 residues in the CDR3. Germline values: CDR1 MNHEY, CDR2 SVGAGI. The CDR3 DNA follows: TGTGCCAGCAGTTACGTTGGAGGTGGCTACACCTTC. Amino acids: CASSYVGGGYTF.

This chain connects TRBV5-6 to TRBJ2-3; 10 bases are a match to TRBD2. V shed 5 bases, J shed 2 bases, and the junction held 17 bases outside the gene matches. This CDR3 has 19 amino acids. The germline V gene encodes CDR1 SGHDT and CDR2 YYEEEE. As DNA, the CDR3 is TGTGCCAGCAGTCTAGTCCCCCTTCTAGCGGGAGTTGCCACAGATACGCAGTATTTT. This translates into CASSLVPLLAGVATDTQYF.

V and J are TRBV5-4 and TRBJ2-2; the match to TRBD2 covers 13 bases. There are 16 residues in the CDR3. Trimming removed 4 bases from V and 7 bases from J; junction bases left unmatched: 7. Germline CDR1 and CDR2: SGHNT and YYREEE (reference sequence). The CDR3 nucleotides read TGTGCCAGCAGCACCTGGACTAGCGGGAGTAACGGGGAGCTGTTTTTT. Translating gives CASSTWTSGSNGELFF.